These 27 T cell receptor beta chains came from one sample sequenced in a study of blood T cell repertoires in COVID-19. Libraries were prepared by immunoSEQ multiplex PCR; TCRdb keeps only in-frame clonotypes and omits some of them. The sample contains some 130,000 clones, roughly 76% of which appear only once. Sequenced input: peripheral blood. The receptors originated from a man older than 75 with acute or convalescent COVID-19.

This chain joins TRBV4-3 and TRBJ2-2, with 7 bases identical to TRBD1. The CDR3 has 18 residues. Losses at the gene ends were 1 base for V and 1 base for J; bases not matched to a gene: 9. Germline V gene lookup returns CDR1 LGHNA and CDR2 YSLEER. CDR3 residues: CASSQALSRQGNTGELFF. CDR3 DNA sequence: TGCGCCAGCAGCCAAGCTCTTTCCCGACAGGGGAACACCGGGGAGCTGTTTTTT.

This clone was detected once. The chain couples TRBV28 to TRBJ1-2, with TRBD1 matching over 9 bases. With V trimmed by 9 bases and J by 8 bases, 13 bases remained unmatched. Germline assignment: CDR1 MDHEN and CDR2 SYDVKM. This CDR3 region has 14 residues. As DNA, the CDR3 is TGTGCCAGTATAACCCGGGACAGGGCTGGAGGCTACACCTTC. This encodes CASITRDRAGGYTF.

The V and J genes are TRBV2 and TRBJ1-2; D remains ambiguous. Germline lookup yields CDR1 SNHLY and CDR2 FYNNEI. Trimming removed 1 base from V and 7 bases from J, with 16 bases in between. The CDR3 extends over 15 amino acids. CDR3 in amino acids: CASSEELLLKAGYTF. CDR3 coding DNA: TGTGCCAGCAGTGAAGAGTTACTACTTAAGGCTGGCTACACCTTC.

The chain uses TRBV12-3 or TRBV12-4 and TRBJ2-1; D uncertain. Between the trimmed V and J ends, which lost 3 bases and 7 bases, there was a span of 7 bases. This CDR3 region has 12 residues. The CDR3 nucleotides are TGTGCCAGCAGTTTCTGGCAGAATGAGCAGTTCTTC. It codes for CASSFWQNEQFF.

CDR3 DNA: TGTGCCAGCAAGGTTACAGGGAACACCGGGGAGCTGTTTTTT. This encodes CASKVTGNTGELFF. This sequence joins TRBV6-5 and TRBJ2-2; D might be TRBD1 (5 bases). The V gene's germline CDR1 is MNHEY and CDR2 SVGAGI. CDR3 length equals 14 residues. Trimming took off 7 bases at V and 1 base at J, with 10 bases between the two ends.

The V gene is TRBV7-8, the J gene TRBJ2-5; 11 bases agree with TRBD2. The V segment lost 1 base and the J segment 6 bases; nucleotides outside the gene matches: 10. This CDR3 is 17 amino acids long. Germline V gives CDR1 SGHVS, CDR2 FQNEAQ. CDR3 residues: CASSLGLAGGTWQTQYF. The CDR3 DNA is TGTGCCAGCAGCTTAGGTCTAGCGGGGGGAACTTGGCAGACCCAGTACTTC. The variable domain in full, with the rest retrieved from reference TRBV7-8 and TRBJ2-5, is GAGVSQSPRYKVAKRGQDVALRCDPISGHVSLFWYQQALGQGPEFLTYFQNEAQLDKSGLPSDRFFAERPEGSVSTLKIQRTQQEDSAVYLCASSLGLAGGTWQTQYFGPGTRLLVL.

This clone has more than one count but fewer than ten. Written as DNA, the CDR3 is TGCGCCAGCAGCTGGGGACAGGGGGACGAGCAGTACTTC. Translating it yields CASSWGQGDEQYF. The chain is built from TRBV5-1 and TRBJ2-7; 11 nucleotides match TRBD1. From germline, CDR1 is SGHRS and CDR2 YFSETQ. V lost 3 bases, J lost 5 bases, and 1 base stayed unmatched. The CDR3 is 13 amino acids.

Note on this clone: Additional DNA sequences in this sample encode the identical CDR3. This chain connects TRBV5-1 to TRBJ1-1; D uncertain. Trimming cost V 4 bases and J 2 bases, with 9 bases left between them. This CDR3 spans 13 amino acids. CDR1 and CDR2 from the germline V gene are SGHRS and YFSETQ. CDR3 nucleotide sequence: TGCGCCAGCAGCGTAGACACCAACACTGAAGCTTTCTTT. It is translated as CASSVDTNTEAFF.

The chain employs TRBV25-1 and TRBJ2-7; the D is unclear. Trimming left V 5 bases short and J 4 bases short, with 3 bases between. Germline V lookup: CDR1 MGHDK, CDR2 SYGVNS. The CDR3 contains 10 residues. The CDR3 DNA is TGTGCCAGCAGTCCGTACGAGCAGTACTTC. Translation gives CASSPYEQYF.

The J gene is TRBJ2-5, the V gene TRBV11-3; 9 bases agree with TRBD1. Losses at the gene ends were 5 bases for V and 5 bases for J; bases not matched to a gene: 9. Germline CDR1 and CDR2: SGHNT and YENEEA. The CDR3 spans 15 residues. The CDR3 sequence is CASSPGTGRLETQYF. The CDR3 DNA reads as TGTGCCAGCAGCCCGGGGACAGGGCGTTTGGAGACCCAGTACTTC.

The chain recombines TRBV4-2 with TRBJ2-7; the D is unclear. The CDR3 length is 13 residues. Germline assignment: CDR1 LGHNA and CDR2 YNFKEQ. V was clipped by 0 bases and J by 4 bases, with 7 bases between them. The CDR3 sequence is CASSQDNQYEQYF. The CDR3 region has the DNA TGTGCCAGCAGCCAAGACAATCAGTACGAGCAGTACTTC.

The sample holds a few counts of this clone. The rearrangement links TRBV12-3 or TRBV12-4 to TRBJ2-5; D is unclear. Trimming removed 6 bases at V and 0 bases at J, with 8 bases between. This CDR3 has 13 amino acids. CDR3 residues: CASSPPYQETQYF. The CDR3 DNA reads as TGTGCCAGCAGCCCCCCGTACCAAGAGACCCAGTACTTC.

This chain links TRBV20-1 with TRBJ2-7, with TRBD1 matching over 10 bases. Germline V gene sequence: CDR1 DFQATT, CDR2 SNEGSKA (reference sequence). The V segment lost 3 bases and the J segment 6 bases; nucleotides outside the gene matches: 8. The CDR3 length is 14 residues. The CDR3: CSASETGGFAEQYF. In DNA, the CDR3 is TGCAGTGCTAGTGAGACAGGGGGCTTCGCCGAGCAGTACTTC.

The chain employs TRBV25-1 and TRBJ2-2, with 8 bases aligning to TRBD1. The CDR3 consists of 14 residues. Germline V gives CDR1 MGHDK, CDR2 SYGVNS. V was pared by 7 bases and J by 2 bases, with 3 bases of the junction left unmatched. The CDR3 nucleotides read TGTGCCAGCACGGACAGGGTAAACACCGGGGAGCTGTTTTTT. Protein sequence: CASTDRVNTGELFF. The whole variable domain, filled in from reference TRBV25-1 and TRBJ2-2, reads EADIYQTPRYLVIGTGKKITLECSQTMGHDKMYWYQQDPGMELHLIHYSYGVNSTEKGDLSSESTVSRIRTEHFPLTLESARPSHTSQYLCASTDRVNTGELFFGEGSRLTVL.

DNA for the CDR3: TGTGCCTGGGTTACAGGGACCCTAGGTAATTCACCCCTCCACTTT. Amino acids: CAWVTGTLGNSPLHF. The chain links TRBV30 to TRBJ1-6; perhaps TRBD1 as D (6 bases). The CDR3 totals 15 residues. Germline V lookup: CDR1 GTSNPN, CDR2 SVGIG (reference sequence). V lost 5 bases to trimming and J lost 6 bases, with 17 bases between them.

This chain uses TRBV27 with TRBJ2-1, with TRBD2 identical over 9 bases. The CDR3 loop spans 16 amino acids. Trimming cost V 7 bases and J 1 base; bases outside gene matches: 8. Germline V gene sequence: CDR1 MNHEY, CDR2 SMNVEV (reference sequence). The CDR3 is CASTSWAGGSYNEQFF. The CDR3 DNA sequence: TGTGCCAGCACCTCGTGGGCGGGAGGGTCCTACAATGAGCAGTTCTTC.

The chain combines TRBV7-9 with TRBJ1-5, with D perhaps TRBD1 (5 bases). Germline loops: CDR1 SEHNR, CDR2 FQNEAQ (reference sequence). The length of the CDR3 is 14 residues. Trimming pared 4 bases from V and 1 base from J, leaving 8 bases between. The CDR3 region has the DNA TGTGCCAGCAGCTCACAGGACAGCAATCAGCCCCAGCATTTT. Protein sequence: CASSSQDSNQPQHF.

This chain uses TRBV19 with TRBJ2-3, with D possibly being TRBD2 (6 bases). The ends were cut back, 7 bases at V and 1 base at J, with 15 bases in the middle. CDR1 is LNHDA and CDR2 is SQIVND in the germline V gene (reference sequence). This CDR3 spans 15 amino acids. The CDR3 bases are TGTGCCAGTAAGCTCGTTGGCGGGGGCACAGATACGCAGTATTTT. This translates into CASKLVGGGTDTQYF.

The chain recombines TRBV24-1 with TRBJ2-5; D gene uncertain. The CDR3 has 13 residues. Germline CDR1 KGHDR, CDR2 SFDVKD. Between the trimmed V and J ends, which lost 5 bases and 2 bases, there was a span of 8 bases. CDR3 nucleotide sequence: TGTGCCACCAGTGCTGCGGCTCAAGAGACCCAGTACTTC. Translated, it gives CATSAAAQETQYF.

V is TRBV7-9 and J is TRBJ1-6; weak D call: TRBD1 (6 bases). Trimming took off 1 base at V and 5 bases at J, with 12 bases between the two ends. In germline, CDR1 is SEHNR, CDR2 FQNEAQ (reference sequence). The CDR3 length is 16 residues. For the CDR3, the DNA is TGTGCCAGCAGCTTAGGGCTGGGGGCAGATAATTCACCCCTCCACTTT. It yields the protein CASSLGLGADNSPLHF. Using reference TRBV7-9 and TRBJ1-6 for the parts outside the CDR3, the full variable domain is DTGVSQNPRHKITKRGQNVTFRCDPISEHNRLYWYRQTLGQGPEFLTYFQNEAQLEKSRLLSDRFSAERPKGSFSTLEIQRTEQGDSAMYLCASSLGLGADNSPLHFGNGTRLTVT.

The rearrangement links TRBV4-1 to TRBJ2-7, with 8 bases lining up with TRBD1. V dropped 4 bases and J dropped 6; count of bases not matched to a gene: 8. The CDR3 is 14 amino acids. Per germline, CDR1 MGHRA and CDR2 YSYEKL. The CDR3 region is CASSPRTGSLEQYF. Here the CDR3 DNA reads TGCGCCAGCAGCCCGCGGACAGGGTCCCTCGAGCAGTACTTC.

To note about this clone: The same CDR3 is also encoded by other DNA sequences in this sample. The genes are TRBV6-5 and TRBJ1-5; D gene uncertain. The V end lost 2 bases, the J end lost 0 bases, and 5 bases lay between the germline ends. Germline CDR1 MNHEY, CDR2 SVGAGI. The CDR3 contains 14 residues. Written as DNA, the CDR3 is TGTGCCAGCAGTTACAGCTATAGCAATCAGCCCCAGCATTTT. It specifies CASSYSYSNQPQHF.

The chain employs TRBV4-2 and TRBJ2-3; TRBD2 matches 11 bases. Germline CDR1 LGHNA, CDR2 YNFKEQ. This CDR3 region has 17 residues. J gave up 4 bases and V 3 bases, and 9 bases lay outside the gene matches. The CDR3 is CASSQGVAGGLPDTQYF. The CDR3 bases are TGTGCCAGCAGCCAGGGGGTAGCGGGGGGGCTCCCAGATACGCAGTATTTT.

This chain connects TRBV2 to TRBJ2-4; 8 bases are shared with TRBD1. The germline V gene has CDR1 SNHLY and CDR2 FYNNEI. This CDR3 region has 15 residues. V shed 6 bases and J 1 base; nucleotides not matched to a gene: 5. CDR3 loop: CASRIQGAAKNIQYF. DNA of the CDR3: TGTGCCAGCAGAATCCAGGGGGCGGCCAAAAACATTCAGTACTTC.

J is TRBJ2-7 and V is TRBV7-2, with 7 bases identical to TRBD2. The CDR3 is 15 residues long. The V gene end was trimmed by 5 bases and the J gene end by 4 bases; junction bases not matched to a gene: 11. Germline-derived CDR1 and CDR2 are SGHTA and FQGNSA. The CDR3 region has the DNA TGTGCCAGCAGCACCCATGGGACTAACACTTACGAGCAGTACTTC. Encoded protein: CASSTHGTNTYEQYF.

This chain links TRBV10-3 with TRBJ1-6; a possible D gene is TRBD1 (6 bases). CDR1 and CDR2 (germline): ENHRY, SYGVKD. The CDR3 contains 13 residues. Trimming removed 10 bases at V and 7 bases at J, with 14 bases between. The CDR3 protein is CATQGLGNSPLHF. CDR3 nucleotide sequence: TGTGCCACACAGGGTTTGGGGAATTCACCCCTCCACTTT.

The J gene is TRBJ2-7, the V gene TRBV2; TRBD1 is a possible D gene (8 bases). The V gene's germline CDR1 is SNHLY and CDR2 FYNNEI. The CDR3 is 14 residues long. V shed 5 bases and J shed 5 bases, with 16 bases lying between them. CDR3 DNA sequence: TGTGCCAGCAGTACGACAGGGGAGGGGAACGAGCAGTACTTC. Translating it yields CASSTTGEGNEQYF.